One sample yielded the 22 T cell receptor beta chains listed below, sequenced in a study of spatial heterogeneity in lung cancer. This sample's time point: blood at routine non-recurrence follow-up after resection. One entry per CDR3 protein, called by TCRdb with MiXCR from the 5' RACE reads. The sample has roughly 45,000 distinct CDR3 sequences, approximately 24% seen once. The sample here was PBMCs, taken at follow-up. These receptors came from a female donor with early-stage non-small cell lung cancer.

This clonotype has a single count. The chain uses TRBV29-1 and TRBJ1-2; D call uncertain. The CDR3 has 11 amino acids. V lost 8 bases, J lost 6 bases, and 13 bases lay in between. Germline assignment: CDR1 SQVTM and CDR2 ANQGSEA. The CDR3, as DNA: TGCAGCACAAGACGAGAGGATGGCTACACCTTC. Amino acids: CSTRREDGYTF.

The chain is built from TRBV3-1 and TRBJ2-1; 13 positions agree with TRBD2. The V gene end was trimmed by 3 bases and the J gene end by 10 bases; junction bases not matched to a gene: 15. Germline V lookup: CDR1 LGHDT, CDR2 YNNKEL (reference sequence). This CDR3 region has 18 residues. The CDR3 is CASSQTWRTSGRLGEQFF. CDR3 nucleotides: TGTGCCAGCAGCCAGACCTGGCGGACTAGCGGGAGACTAGGGGAGCAGTTCTTC.

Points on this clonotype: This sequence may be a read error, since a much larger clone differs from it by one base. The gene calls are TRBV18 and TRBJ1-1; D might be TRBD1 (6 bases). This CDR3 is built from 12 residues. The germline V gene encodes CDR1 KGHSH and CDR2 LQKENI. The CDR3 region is CANSPRDIGAFF. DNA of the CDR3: TGTGCCAACTCACCCCGGGACATAGGAGCTTTCTTT.

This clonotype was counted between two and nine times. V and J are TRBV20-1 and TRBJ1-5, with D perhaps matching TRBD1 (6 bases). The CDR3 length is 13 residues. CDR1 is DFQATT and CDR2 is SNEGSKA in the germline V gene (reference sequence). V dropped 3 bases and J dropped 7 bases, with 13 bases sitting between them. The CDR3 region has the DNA TGCAGTGCTAGCTTTTCAGGGGAACAGCCCCAGCATTTT. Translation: CSASFSGEQPQHF.

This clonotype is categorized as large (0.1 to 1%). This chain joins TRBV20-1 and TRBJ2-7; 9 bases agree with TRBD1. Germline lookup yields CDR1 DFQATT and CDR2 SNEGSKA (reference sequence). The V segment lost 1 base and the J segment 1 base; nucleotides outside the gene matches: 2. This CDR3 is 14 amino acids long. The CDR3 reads CSARAGQGSYEQYF. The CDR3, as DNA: TGCAGTGCTAGAGCGGGACAGGGTTCCTACGAGCAGTACTTC.

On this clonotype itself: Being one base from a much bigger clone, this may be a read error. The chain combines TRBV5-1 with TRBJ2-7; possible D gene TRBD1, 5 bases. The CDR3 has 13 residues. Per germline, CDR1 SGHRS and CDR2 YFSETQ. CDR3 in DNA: TGCGCCAGCAGCCGAACAGGTGCTAACGAGGAGTACTTC. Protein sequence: CASSRTGANEEYF.

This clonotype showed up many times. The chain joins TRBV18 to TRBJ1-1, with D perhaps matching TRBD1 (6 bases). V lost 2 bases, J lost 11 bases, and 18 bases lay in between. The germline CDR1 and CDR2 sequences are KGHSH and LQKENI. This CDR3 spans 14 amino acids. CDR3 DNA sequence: TGTGCCAGCTCACCAGGTTCCAGGGGCGGTGGGGCTTTCTTT. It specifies CASSPGSRGGGAFF.

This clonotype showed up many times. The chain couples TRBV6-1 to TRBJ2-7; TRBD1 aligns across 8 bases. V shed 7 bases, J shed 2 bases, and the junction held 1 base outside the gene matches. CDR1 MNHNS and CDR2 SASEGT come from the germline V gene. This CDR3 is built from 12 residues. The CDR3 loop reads CASTDRAYEQYV. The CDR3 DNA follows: TGTGCCAGCACGGACAGGGCCTACGAGCAGTACGTC.

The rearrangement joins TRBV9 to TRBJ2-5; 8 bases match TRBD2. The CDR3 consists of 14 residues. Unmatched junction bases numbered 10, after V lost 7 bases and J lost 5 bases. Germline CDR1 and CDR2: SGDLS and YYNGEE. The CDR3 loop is CASGREGRGETQYF. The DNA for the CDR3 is TGTGCCAGCGGACGGGAGGGCCGAGGGGAGACCCAGTACTTC.

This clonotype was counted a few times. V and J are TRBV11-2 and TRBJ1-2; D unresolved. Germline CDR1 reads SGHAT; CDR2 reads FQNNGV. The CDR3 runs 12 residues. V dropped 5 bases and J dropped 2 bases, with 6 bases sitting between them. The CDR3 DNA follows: TGTGCCAGCAGCAGGCGGAACTATGGCTACACCTTC. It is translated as CASSRRNYGYTF.

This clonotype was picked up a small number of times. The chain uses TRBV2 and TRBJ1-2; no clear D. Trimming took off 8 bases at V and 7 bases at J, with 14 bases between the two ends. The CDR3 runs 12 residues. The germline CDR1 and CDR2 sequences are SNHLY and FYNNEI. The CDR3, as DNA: TGTGCCAGCGAGAGTGGGGTTGGTGGCTACACCTTC. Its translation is CASESGVGGYTF.

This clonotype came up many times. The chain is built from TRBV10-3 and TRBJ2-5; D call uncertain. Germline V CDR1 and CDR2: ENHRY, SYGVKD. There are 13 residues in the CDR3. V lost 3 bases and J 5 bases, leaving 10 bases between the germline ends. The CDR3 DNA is TGTGCCATCAGTGACGGACCAGAGGAGACCCAGTACTTC. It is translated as CAISDGPEETQYF.

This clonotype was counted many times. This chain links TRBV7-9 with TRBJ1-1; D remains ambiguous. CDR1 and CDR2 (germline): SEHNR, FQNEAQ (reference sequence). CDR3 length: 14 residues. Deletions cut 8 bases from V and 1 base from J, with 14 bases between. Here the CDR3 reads CASGDSQGNTEAFF. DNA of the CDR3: TGTGCCAGCGGAGACTCCCAAGGGAACACTGAAGCTTTCTTT.

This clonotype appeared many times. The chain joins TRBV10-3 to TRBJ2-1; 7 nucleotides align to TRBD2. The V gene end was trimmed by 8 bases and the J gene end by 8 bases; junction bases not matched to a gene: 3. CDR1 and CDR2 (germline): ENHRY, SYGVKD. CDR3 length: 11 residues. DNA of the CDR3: TGTGCCATCGCGGCGGGGGATGAGCAGTTCTTC. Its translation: CAIAAGDEQFF.

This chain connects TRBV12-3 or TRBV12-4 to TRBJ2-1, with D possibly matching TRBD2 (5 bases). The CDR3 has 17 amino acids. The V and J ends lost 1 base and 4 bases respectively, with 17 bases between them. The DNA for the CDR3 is TGTGCCAGCAGTTTAGGATTATGGAGGCGATCTTACAATGAGCAGTTCTTC. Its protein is CASSLGLWRRSYNEQFF.

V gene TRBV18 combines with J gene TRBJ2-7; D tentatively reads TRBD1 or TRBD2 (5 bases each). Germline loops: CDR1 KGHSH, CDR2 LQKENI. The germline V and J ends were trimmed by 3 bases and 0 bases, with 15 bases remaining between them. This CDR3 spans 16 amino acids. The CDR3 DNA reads TGTGCCAGCTCACCCAATCCGGGACCGGGCTCCTACGAGCAGTACGTC. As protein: CASSPNPGPGSYEQYV.

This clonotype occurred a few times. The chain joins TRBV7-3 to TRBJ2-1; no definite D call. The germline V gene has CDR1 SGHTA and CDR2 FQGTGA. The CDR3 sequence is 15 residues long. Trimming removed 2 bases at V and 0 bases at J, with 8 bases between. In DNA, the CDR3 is TGTGCCAGCAGCTTAGGCACTCCCTCCTACAATGAGCAGTTCTTC. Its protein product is CASSLGTPSYNEQFF.

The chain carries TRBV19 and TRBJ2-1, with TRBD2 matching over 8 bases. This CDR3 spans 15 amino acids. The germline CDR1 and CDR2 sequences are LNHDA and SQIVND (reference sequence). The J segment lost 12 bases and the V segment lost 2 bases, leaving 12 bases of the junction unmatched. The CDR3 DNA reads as TGTGCCAGTAGTATAAGCAGCGGGAGTCAAATTAGGCAGTTCTTC. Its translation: CASSISSGSQIRQFF.

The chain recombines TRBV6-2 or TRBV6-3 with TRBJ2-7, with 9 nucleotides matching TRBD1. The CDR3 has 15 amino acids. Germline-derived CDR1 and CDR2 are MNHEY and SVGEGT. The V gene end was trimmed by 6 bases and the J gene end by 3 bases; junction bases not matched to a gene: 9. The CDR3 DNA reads TGTGCCAGCAGACTACCGGGACAGGGAGGCTACGAGCAGTACTTC. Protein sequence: CASRLPGQGGYEQYF.

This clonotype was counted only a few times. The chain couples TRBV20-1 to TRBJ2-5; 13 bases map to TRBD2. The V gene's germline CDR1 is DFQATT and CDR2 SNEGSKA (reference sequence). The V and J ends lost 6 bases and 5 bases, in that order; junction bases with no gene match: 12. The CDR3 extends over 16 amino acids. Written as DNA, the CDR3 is TGCAGTGCCGAATCACTAGCGGGAGGGCCAGGGGAGACCCAGTACTTC. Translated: CSAESLAGGPGETQYF.

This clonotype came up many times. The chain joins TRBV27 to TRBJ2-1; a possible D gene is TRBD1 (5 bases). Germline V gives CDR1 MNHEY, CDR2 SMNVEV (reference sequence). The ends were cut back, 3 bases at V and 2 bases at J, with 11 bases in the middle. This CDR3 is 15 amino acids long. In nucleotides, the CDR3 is TGTGCCAGCAGTTTTCGAAGGGGCCCCTACAATGAGCAGTTCTTC. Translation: CASSFRRGPYNEQFF.

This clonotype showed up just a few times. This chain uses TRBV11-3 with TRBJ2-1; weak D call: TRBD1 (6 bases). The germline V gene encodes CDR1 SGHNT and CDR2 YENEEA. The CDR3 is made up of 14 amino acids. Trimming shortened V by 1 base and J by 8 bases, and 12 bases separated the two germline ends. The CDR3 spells CASSLAIEGDEQFF. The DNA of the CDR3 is TGTGCCAGCAGCTTAGCGATCGAGGGGGATGAGCAGTTCTTC.